The clone carrying this TCR beta chain occurred a few times. Antigen unknown. Different DNA sequences within this sample yield the same CDR3. This sample was included in a study of shared clonotypes between healthy human individuals. Study-wide findings and caveats: Represented genetic and exposure-history diversity was restricted by having few donors.

The germline V and J ends were trimmed by 4 bases and 1 base, with 8 bases remaining between them. The CDR3 totals 13 residues. Germline CDR1 and CDR2: SGHRS and YFSETQ. Data came from immunoSEQ multiplex PCR; TCRdb stores just in-frame clones and leaves some out. The data show hundreds of thousands of clones, less than 80% seen once. The J gene is TRBJ2-5, the V gene TRBV5-1; D is perhaps TRBD2 (5 bases). The sequenced material came from memory CD4+ T cells sorted from blood. As for subset: CD45RA-negative fraction. This TCR was recovered from a woman aged 25-40 years in good health. The CDR3 loop reads CASSPGSQETQYF. The DNA for the CDR3 is TGCGCCAGCAGCCCGGGGTCCCAAGAGACCCAGTACTTC. Combining the CDR3 with reference TRBV5-1 and TRBJ2-5 gives the whole variable domain KAGVTQTPRYLIKTRGQQVTLSCSPISGHRSVSWYQQTPGQGLQFLFEYFSETQRNKGNFPGRFSGRQFSNSRSEMNVSTLELGDSALYLCASSPGSQETQYFGPGTRLLVL.